This T cell receptor beta chain is from a study of PD-L1 blockade in urothelial cancer. Overall study context: Most patients, about 85% of the 29, were males with bladder-origin cancer. The researchers analyzed blood 3 weeks (second dose) and 6 weeks after treatment start.

CDR1 is MNHEY and CDR2 is SVGAGI in the germline V gene. V lost 7 bases to trimming and J lost 1 base; unmatched junction nucleotides: 4. CDR3 length: 14 amino acids. The data were produced by immunoSEQ multiplex PCR, yet TCRdb's version contains in-frame clones alone and is incomplete. Of some 52,000 clones listed, 60% to 85% are singletons. This clone has a handful of counts. The sequence was collected from a man in his 70s with urothelial cancer. The sequenced sample was PBMCs, obtained around atezolizumab (anti-PD-L1) treatment. The genes are TRBV6-5 and TRBJ1-1; 9 positions match TRBD1. As DNA, the CDR3 is TGTGCCAGCAAACAGGGGGCAGAGAACACTGAAGCTTTCTTT. As protein: CASKQGAENTEAFF.